The 18 T cell receptor beta chains below come from one sample, sequenced in a study of T cell repertoires in cytomegalovirus infection. Their antigen targets remain unknown. Using its own MiXCR run on the reads, TCRdb lists one record per CDR3 protein. This sample yields some 50,000 distinct CDR3 sequences, of which about a fifth are seen a single time; over 85% belongs to the top ten. The source material was CD8+ T cells from cultured PBMCs, sampled from culture after CMV antigen stimulation. All receptors come from a human donor in good health (CMV status not recorded). Some clones in this sample may be carry-over from other donors' samples.

This clonotype was counted a few times. V usage is TRBV25-1 and J usage is TRBJ1-2; no clear D gene. The CDR3 has 13 residues. V lost 0 bases, J lost 3 bases, and 5 bases lay in between. CDR1 is MGHDK, CDR2 SYGVNS, per germline. CDR3 loop: CASSEYGYYGYTF. The CDR3 DNA reads TGTGCCAGCAGTGAATACGGCTACTATGGCTACACCTTC.

This clonotype was seen a handful of times. This chain joins TRBV7-2 and TRBJ1-6, with D unclear. The CDR3 covers 16 residues. Germline V CDR1 and CDR2: SGHTA, FQGNSA. V lost 1 base and J 7 bases, leaving 14 bases between the germline ends. The CDR3 loop is CASSLVSGMGNSPLHF. The DNA for the CDR3 is TGTGCCAGCAGCTTAGTATCGGGGATGGGGAATTCACCCCTCCACTTT.

The chain links TRBV4-3 to TRBJ1-6; possible D gene TRBD1, 5 bases. The V end lost 0 bases, the J end lost 8 bases, and 17 bases lay between the germline ends. CDR1 is LGHNA, CDR2 YSLEER, per germline. This CDR3 comprises 17 residues. As DNA, the CDR3 is TGCGCCAGCAGCCAAGAAGGGGCGGGGACCCCCTATTCACCCCTCCACTTT. Translated, it gives CASSQEGAGTPYSPLHF.

The CDR3 region has the DNA TGTGCCGTTTCGCCGGGGGCGGGTTACAATGAGCAGTTCTTC. Its translation is CAVSPGAGYNEQFF. The chain carries TRBV7-8 and TRBJ2-1, with D tentatively TRBD1 or TRBD2 (6 bases each). Germline CDR1 is SGHVS and CDR2 is FQNEAQ. Deletions cut 11 bases from V and 4 bases from J, with 18 bases between. This CDR3 region has 14 residues.

A few counts support this clonotype. V and J are TRBV20-1 and TRBJ2-7; TRBD1 is a possible D gene (6 bases). The V gene's germline CDR1 is DFQATT and CDR2 SNEGSKA (reference sequence). V was shortened by 0 bases and J by 6 bases, with 15 bases between the two germline ends. This CDR3 has 14 residues. The CDR3 coding sequence is TGCAGTGCTAGAGATCGGGCAGGGGTCGGCGAGCAGTACTTC. Translating gives CSARDRAGVGEQYF.

This clonotype was counted between two and nine times. The V call is TRBV7-6, the J call TRBJ2-5; D unresolved. Trimming removed 1 base from V and 4 bases from J, with 16 bases in between. CDR3 size: 16 residues. From germline, CDR1 is SGHVS and CDR2 FNYEAQ. The CDR3 loop is CASSLVWSSTAETQYF. Written as DNA, the CDR3 is TGTGCCAGCAGCTTAGTGTGGTCTAGTACTGCAGAGACCCAGTACTTC.

This rearrangement joins TRBV10-3 to TRBJ2-7; maybe TRBD1 (6 bases). Germline V gene data show CDR1 as ENHRY and CDR2 as SYGVKD. CDR3 length equals 13 residues. Trimming removed 3 bases at V and 5 bases at J, with 11 bases between. The CDR3 coding sequence is TGTGCCATCAGTGATACAGGGAACCACGAGCAGTACTTC. Amino acids: CAISDTGNHEQYF.

This clonotype has just a few counts. The chain carries TRBV4-3 and TRBJ2-6; 10 positions match TRBD2. Per germline, CDR1 LGHNA and CDR2 YSLEER. This CDR3 is built from 19 residues. After removal of 0 bases from V and 0 bases from J, the junction contained 5 bases not matched to a gene. The CDR3 DNA reads TGCGCCAGCAGCCAAGAGTTTAGCGGGAGGCTCTCTGGGGCCAACGTCCTGACTTTC. It yields the protein CASSQEFSGRLSGANVLTF.

This clonotype has just a few counts. The chain links TRBV7-9 to TRBJ1-5, with 7 bases lining up with TRBD1. Looked up from germline, CDR1 is SEHNR and CDR2 is FQNEAQ (reference sequence). After removal of 4 bases from V and 6 bases from J, the junction contained 12 bases not matched to a gene. The CDR3 loop spans 16 amino acids. CDR3 sequence: CASSSEGQGGAQPQHF. The CDR3, as DNA: TGTGCCAGCAGCTCCGAGGGGCAGGGGGGAGCTCAGCCCCAGCATTTT.

This clonotype was picked up a small number of times. J is TRBJ2-1 and V is TRBV7-6, with TRBD1 as a possible D gene (6 bases). CDR1 is SGHVS, CDR2 FNYEAQ, per germline. This CDR3 comprises 17 residues. V lost 5 bases to trimming and J lost 12 bases, with 29 bases between them. As DNA, the CDR3 is TGTGCCAGCAGCCCCCGTCCTGGGCAGGGGACCTCAACGGGGCAGTTCTTC. Its translation: CASSPRPGQGTSTGQFF. Combining the CDR3 with reference TRBV7-6 and TRBJ2-1 gives the whole variable domain GAGVSQSPRYKVTKRGQDVALRCDPISGHVSLYWYRQALGQGPEFLTYFNYEAQQDKSGLPNDRFSAERPEGSISTLTIQRTEQRDSAMYRCASSPRPGQGTSTGQFFGPGTRLTVL.

This clonotype was found a few times. This rearrangement joins TRBV6-1 to TRBJ2-7; D may be TRBD1 (5 bases). V gave up 2 bases and J gave up 1 base, with 12 bases separating them. Germline V lookup: CDR1 MNHNS, CDR2 SASEGT. The CDR3 runs to 15 residues. The CDR3 DNA is TGTGCCAGCAGTGAACAGGGCGGTTCATCCTACGAGCAGTACTTC. Translating it yields CASSEQGGSSYEQYF.

On this clonotype itself: This may stem from a read error, because a much larger clone lies one nucleotide away. This sequence joins TRBV7-2 and TRBJ2-7; 7 bases align to TRBD1. Germline loops: CDR1 SGHTA, CDR2 FQGNSA. The CDR3 loop spans 15 amino acids. V was clipped by 6 bases and J by 3 bases; unmatched bases: 11. CDR3 residues: CASSSEIAGGYEQYF. The CDR3 DNA is TGTGCCAGCAGTTCCGAAATTGCAGGGGGCTACGAGCAGTACTTC.

This clonotype was picked up many times. The chain joins TRBV7-2 to TRBJ1-5; no clear D gene. Trimming removed 4 bases at V and 1 base at J, with 5 bases between. The CDR3 length is 13 residues. CDR1 and CDR2 from the germline V gene are SGHTA and FQGNSA. The CDR3 region is CASSSDSNQPQHF. For the CDR3, the DNA is TGTGCCAGCAGCTCCGACAGCAATCAGCCCCAGCATTTT.

The sample holds a few counts of this clonotype. V gene TRBV11-2 combines with J gene TRBJ2-7, with no clear D. The length of the CDR3 is 14 residues. Looked up from germline, CDR1 is SGHAT and CDR2 is FQNNGV. Trimming cost V 0 bases and J 2 bases, with 8 bases left between them. The chain's CDR3 is CASSLDDNPYEQYF. CDR3 DNA: TGTGCCAGCAGCTTAGACGACAACCCCTACGAGCAGTACTTC.

This chain links TRBV6-5 with TRBJ2-1, with D possibly being TRBD1 (6 bases). CDR1 MNHEY and CDR2 SVGAGI come from the germline V gene. Trimming took off 2 bases at V and 0 bases at J, with 20 bases between the two ends. The CDR3 length is 19 residues. In DNA, the CDR3 is TGTGCCAGCAGTTACGGGGGCATGAGCGCGATCGACTCCTACAATGAGCAGTTCTTC. This codes for CASSYGGMSAIDSYNEQFF.

The V and J genes are TRBV7-6 and TRBJ2-7; 8 bases line up with TRBD1. The CDR3 has 14 residues. CDR1 SGHVS and CDR2 FNYEAQ come from the germline V gene. Unmatched junction bases numbered 8, after V lost 5 bases and J lost 5 bases. CDR3 sequence (DNA): TGTGCCAGCAGCCCGACAGGGGAAATTGACGAGCAGTACTTC. This sequence encodes CASSPTGEIDEQYF.

This clonotype has a handful of counts. The V call is TRBV7-8, the J call TRBJ1-5, with a possible D match to TRBD1 (5 bases). V lost 4 bases and J lost 7, with 14 bases in between. The CDR3 runs to 14 residues. CDR1 is SGHVS, CDR2 FQNEAQ, per germline. CDR3 nucleotides: TGTGCCAGCAGCTCCCAACAGAGACAGCAGCCCCAGCATTTT. Amino acids: CASSSQQRQQPQHF.

The chain links TRBV27 to TRBJ2-2; D is possibly TRBD2 (6 bases). This CDR3 is 15 amino acids long. Trimming cost V 3 bases and J 1 base, with 9 bases left between them. Germline V lookup: CDR1 MNHEY, CDR2 SMNVEV (reference sequence). CDR3 sequence reads: CASSFDGGNTGELFF. Written as DNA, the CDR3 is TGTGCCAGCAGTTTCGACGGGGGGAACACCGGGGAGCTGTTTTTT.